This entry describes one TCR beta chain. Its antigen is unknown. The sample is drawn from a study of T cells in narcolepsy. Study results and caveats: Healthy controls reportedly lacked the autoreactive clonotypes serially found in patients' blood. Autoreactive HCRT-specific and TRIB2-specific clonotypes were marked in same-patient CSF-versus-blood CD4+ comparisons.

TCRdb's table, derived via immunoSEQ multiplex PCR, lists solely in-frame clones and lacks some. There are more than 9,500 clones in the sample; over 90% occur only once, and 0.85% to 1.3% lies in the top ten. The CDR3 covers 15 residues. Germline CDR1 and CDR2: SNHLY and FYNNEI. J was trimmed by 1 base and V by 6 bases; bases with no gene match: 8. V and J are TRBV2 and TRBJ2-5, with TRBD2 identical over 7 bases. Sequenced: CD45RA- memory CD4+ T cells from PBMCs. This clonotype was sampled from a human donor with narcolepsy. The CDR3 here is CASRNGTTVQETQYF. The DNA for the CDR3 is TGTGCCAGCAGAAACGGGACTACCGTCCAAGAGACCCAGTACTTC.